The TCR beta chain described here comes from a study of T cells after yellow fever vaccination. The V and J ends lost 7 bases and 6 bases respectively, with 14 bases between them. The CDR3 runs 12 residues. Germline values: CDR1 SQVTM, CDR2 ANQGSEA. This clonotype was recorded many times. MiXCR was run by TCRdb on the 5' RACE reads, yielding one entry per CDR3 protein. Here the sample spans 300,000 or so distinct CDR3 sequences, under 5% being singletons. The clonotype originates from a man aged 18-30 years who received the YFV17D yellow fever vaccine. This sequence joins TRBV29-1 and TRBJ2-3; TRBD1 might be the D (6 bases). Sample: PBMCs, taken 5 days after the yellow fever booster vaccination. CDR3: CSARQDADTQYF. The CDR3 nucleotides read TGCAGCGCCCGACAGGACGCGGATACGCAGTATTTT.